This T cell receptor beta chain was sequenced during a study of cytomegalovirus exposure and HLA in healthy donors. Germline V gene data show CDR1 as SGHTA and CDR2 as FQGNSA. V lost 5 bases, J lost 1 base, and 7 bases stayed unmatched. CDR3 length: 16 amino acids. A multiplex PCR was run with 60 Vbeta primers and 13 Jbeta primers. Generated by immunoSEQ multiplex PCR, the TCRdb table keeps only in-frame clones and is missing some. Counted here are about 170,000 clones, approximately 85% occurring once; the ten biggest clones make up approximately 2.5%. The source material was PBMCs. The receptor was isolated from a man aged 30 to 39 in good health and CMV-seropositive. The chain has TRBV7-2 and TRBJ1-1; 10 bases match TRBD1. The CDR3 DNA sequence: TGTGCCAGCAGCCCGGGACAGGGGTTAGGGAACACTGAAGCTTTCTTT. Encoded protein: CASSPGQGLGNTEAFF.